These 32 T cell receptor beta chains share one sample of origin, sequenced in a study of blood T cell repertoires in COVID-19. TCRdb keeps only in-frame clones here, not all; method: immunoSEQ multiplex PCR. Among almost 95,000 clones listed, less than 75% were seen once. What was sequenced was peripheral blood. All receptors derive from a woman between 55 and 75 years old in a cohort sampled during active or convalescent COVID-19.

This chain uses TRBV6-5 with TRBJ2-7; TRBD1 is a possible D gene (6 bases). V was cut by 0 bases and J by 6 bases, with 15 bases left in between. CDR1 MNHEY and CDR2 SVGAGI come from the germline V gene. This CDR3 contains 15 residues. The CDR3 nucleotides read TGTGCCAGCAGTTACTCTATTCACAGGGTTCCCGAGCAGTACTTC. Protein sequence: CASSYSIHRVPEQYF.

This clone turned up a few times. The J gene is TRBJ2-3, the V gene TRBV6-5; TRBD2 aligns across 9 bases. V lost 7 bases and J lost 2; bases outside the gene matches: 4. The CDR3 consists of 14 residues. Germline V gene lookup returns CDR1 MNHEY and CDR2 SVGAGI. CDR3 region: CASNGGGATDTQYF. CDR3 coding DNA: TGTGCCAGCAACGGCGGGGGGGCCACAGATACGCAGTATTTT.

The chain combines TRBV24-1 with TRBJ2-1; 7 bases are shared with TRBD2. Unmatched junction bases numbered 3, after V lost 4 bases and J lost 4 bases. Germline CDR1 reads KGHDR; CDR2 reads SFDVKD. The CDR3 runs to 14 residues. In DNA form, the CDR3 reads TGTGCCACCAGTGAAAGCGGGGAGTACAATGAGCAGTTCTTC. The encoded protein is CATSESGEYNEQFF.

The chain is built from TRBV7-6 and TRBJ2-3; D is unresolved. Trimming left V 6 bases short and J 5 bases short, with 9 bases between. Germline CDR1 and CDR2: SGHVS and FNYEAQ. CDR3 length: 12 amino acids. The CDR3 DNA reads TGTGCCAGCAGTAGACTTGGAGATACGCAGTATTTT. Translating it yields CASSRLGDTQYF.

The V and J genes are TRBV11-2 and TRBJ1-4; D possibly corresponds to TRBD1 (6 bases). Germline V gives CDR1 SGHAT, CDR2 FQNNGV. The CDR3 has 15 residues. The V end was cut by 4 bases, the J end by 4 bases, with 13 bases between. The CDR3 coding sequence is TGTGCCAGCAGCTGGTCGACAGGCCGTAATGAAAAACTGTTTTTT. Translation gives CASSWSTGRNEKLFF.

The V call is TRBV4-1, the J call TRBJ1-5; 8 bases align to TRBD1. After removal of 1 base from V and 7 bases from J, the junction contained 9 bases not matched to a gene. This CDR3 has 16 residues. From germline, CDR1 is MGHRA and CDR2 YSYEKL. CDR3 DNA sequence: TGCGCCAGCAGCCAAGTTTGGGACAGGATGGCACAGCCCCAGCATTTT. The encoded protein is CASSQVWDRMAQPQHF.

The chain joins TRBV4-1 to TRBJ1-1; D gene unclear. Looked up from germline, CDR1 is MGHRA and CDR2 is YSYEKL. This CDR3 is 13 amino acids long. The V end was cut by 0 bases, the J end by 8 bases, with 10 bases between. The CDR3 protein is CASSQESRREAFF. The CDR3 nucleotides are TGCGCCAGCAGCCAAGAGTCTCGCCGGGAAGCTTTCTTT.

The chain joins TRBV28 to TRBJ2-3, with TRBD1 as a possible D gene (6 bases). The CDR3 totals 15 residues. Trimming took 6 bases from V and 4 from J, leaving 17 bases between them. Germline CDR1 is MDHEN and CDR2 is SYDVKM. CDR3 bases: TGTGCCAGCAGAGAAGGGGGAGAGGGCCCAGATACGCAGTATTTT. The encoded protein is CASREGGEGPDTQYF.

This rearrangement joins TRBV30 to TRBJ1-1, with 7 bases aligning to TRBD1. This CDR3 has 11 amino acids. Germline loops: CDR1 GTSNPN, CDR2 SVGIG (reference sequence). The V gene end was trimmed by 1 base and the J gene end by 7 bases; junction bases not matched to a gene: 0. The CDR3 spells CAWSDRGEAFF. CDR3 sequence (DNA): TGTGCCTGGAGTGACAGGGGTGAAGCTTTCTTT.

This clone occurred once. CDR3 in DNA: TGCGCCAGCAGACACGGACAGGTCGACAATGAGCAGTTCTTC. Amino acid sequence: CASRHGQVDNEQFF. This chain links TRBV5-1 with TRBJ2-1, with 7 bases fitting TRBD1. The CDR3 has 14 amino acids. V lost 5 bases and J lost 5; bases outside the gene matches: 7. Germline CDR1 reads SGHRS; CDR2 reads YFSETQ.

The chain links TRBV5-6 to TRBJ2-7; D perhaps matches TRBD2 (6 bases). The V end was cut by 1 base, the J end by 8 bases, with 13 bases between. Germline assignment: CDR1 SGHDT and CDR2 YYEEEE. This CDR3 contains 13 residues. The CDR3 nucleotides are TGTGCCAGCAGCTTGCGGGAAACTAGCCAGCAGTACTTC. This sequence encodes CASSLRETSQQYF.

The rearrangement links TRBV6-5 to TRBJ2-2, with D perhaps matching TRBD2 (6 bases). V lost 3 bases and J 4 bases, leaving 12 bases between the germline ends. The CDR3 loop spans 15 amino acids. Germline loops: CDR1 MNHEY, CDR2 SVGAGI. The CDR3 DNA follows: TGTGCCAGCAGTTATGGGACTCAGTTCACCGGGGAGCTGTTTTTT. This translates into CASSYGTQFTGELFF.

The V gene is TRBV4-3, the J gene TRBJ2-7, with D possibly matching TRBD1 (7 bases). Germline CDR1 and CDR2: LGHNA and YSLEER. The CDR3 is made up of 17 amino acids. The germline V and J ends were trimmed by 0 bases and 0 bases, with 15 bases remaining between them. CDR3 region: CASSQETPGGYSYEQYF. The CDR3 nucleotides read TGCGCCAGCAGCCAAGAAACCCCAGGGGGGTACTCCTACGAGCAGTACTTC.

The chain employs TRBV5-5 and TRBJ1-2; 8 bases agree with TRBD1. The trim removed 1 base at V and 4 bases at J, leaving 6 bases unmatched. The CDR3 covers 15 residues. CDR1 and CDR2 from the germline V gene are SGHKS and YYEKEE (reference sequence). The CDR3 region is CASSLSQGATYGYTF. CDR3 bases: TGTGCCAGCAGCTTGTCCCAGGGGGCTACCTATGGCTACACCTTC. Full variable domain (outside the CDR3, taken from reference TRBV5-5 and TRBJ1-2): DAGVTQSPTHLIKTRGQQVTLRCSPISGHKSVSWYQQVLGQGPQFIFQYYEKEERGRGNFPDRFSARQFPNYSSELNVNALLLGDSALYLCASSLSQGATYGYTFGSGTRLTVV.

The chain couples TRBV4-1 to TRBJ1-6, with 7 positions matching TRBD1. From germline, CDR1 is MGHRA and CDR2 YSYEKL. The CDR3 runs to 18 residues. The V gene end was trimmed by 1 base and the J gene end by 3 bases; junction bases not matched to a gene: 9. Written as DNA, the CDR3 is TGCGCCAGCAGCCAAGCTGACAGGGCGAGTGGCTATAATTCACCCCTCCACTTT. This sequence encodes CASSQADRASGYNSPLHF.

The chain has TRBV19 and TRBJ1-1; possibly TRBD1 for D (5 bases). This CDR3 is built from 14 residues. V dropped 4 bases and J dropped 3 bases, with 12 bases sitting between them. From germline, CDR1 is LNHDA and CDR2 SQIVND (reference sequence). The CDR3 is CASSTPGGDTEAFF. CDR3 nucleotide sequence: TGTGCCAGTAGTACCCCGGGAGGGGACACTGAAGCTTTCTTT.

The chain recombines TRBV9 with TRBJ1-1, with 10 nucleotides matching TRBD1. The V gene's germline CDR1 is SGDLS and CDR2 YYNGEE. The CDR3 sequence is 19 residues long. The V and J ends lost 0 bases and 5 bases, in that order; junction bases with no gene match: 16. DNA of the CDR3: TGTGCCAGCAGCGTAGAGTCCCGGGCCGGGACAGGGGCTGAGACTGAAGCTTTCTTT. It specifies CASSVESRAGTGAETEAFF.

The chain carries TRBV2 and TRBJ2-4, with 9 positions matching TRBD2. The CDR3 length is 16 residues. Germline CDR1 and CDR2: SNHLY and FYNNEI. Germline trimming cut 4 bases from V and 5 bases from J; bases unmatched to any gene: 9. The CDR3 here is CASSGLADGGQNIQYF. The CDR3 DNA sequence: TGTGCCAGCAGTGGACTAGCGGATGGGGGCCAAAACATTCAGTACTTC.

The J gene is TRBJ2-3, the V gene TRBV7-2; 13 nucleotides match TRBD2. Germline loops: CDR1 SGHTA, CDR2 FQGNSA. V lost 3 bases, J lost 2 bases, and 2 bases stayed unmatched. CDR3 length: 16 amino acids. CDR3 residues: CASSFTSGGATDTQYF. Written as DNA, the CDR3 is TGTGCCAGCAGCTTTACTAGCGGGGGGGCCACAGATACGCAGTATTTT. The whole variable domain, remainder taken from reference TRBV7-2 and TRBJ2-3, is GAGVSQSPSNKVTEKGKDVELRCDPISGHTALYWYRQSLGQGLEFLIYFQGNSAPDKSGLPSDRFSAERTGGSVSTLTIQRTQQEDSAVYLCASSFTSGGATDTQYFGPGTRLTVL.

V is TRBV7-2 and J is TRBJ2-5, with TRBD1 matching 8 bases. This CDR3 spans 13 amino acids. The J segment lost 5 bases and the V segment lost 6 bases, leaving 5 bases of the junction unmatched. Germline assignment: CDR1 SGHTA and CDR2 FQGNSA. CDR3 sequence reads: CASRMTGVETQYF. CDR3 nucleotide sequence: TGTGCCAGCAGAATGACAGGGGTCGAGACCCAGTACTTC.

The chain employs TRBV7-2 and TRBJ1-2; 12 positions agree with TRBD1. CDR1 is SGHTA, CDR2 FQGNSA, per germline. Losses at the gene ends were 1 base for V and 6 bases for J; bases not matched to a gene: 6. This CDR3 region has 16 residues. CDR3 sequence: CASSLDVGTGGDGYTF. CDR3 sequence (DNA): TGTGCCAGCAGCTTAGATGTCGGGACAGGGGGCGATGGCTACACCTTC.

V and J are TRBV5-4 and TRBJ1-2; D unclear. Per the germline V gene, CDR1 is SGHNT and CDR2 is YYREEE (reference sequence). The length of the CDR3 is 13 residues. The V gene lost 1 base and the J gene lost 4 bases, with 8 bases spanning the gap. DNA for the CDR3: TGTGCCAGCAGCTTGTCAGGTTCCTATGGCTACACCTTC. This translates into CASSLSGSYGYTF.

The V gene is TRBV4-1, the J gene TRBJ2-5, with D possibly TRBD1 on 5 matching bases. The CDR3 is made up of 16 amino acids. Germline CDR1 MGHRA, CDR2 YSYEKL. The V end lost 1 base, the J end lost 1 base, and 13 bases lay between the germline ends. DNA of the CDR3: TGCGCCAGCAGCCAAGCGTTTGACAGCCTCCAAGAGACCCAGTACTTC. Its translation: CASSQAFDSLQETQYF.

The genes are TRBV28 and TRBJ2-2; TRBD1 agrees at 10 bases. The J segment lost 2 bases and the V segment lost 10 bases, leaving 4 bases of the junction unmatched. The CDR3 is 14 amino acids. CDR1 and CDR2 (germline): MDHEN, SYDVKM. The CDR3: CAIKTGGNTGELFF. The CDR3 nucleotides read TGTGCCATAAAGACAGGGGGCAACACCGGGGAGCTGTTTTTT.

This chain connects TRBV5-5 to TRBJ2-7; 10 positions agree with TRBD1. V lost 4 bases to trimming and J lost 3 bases; unmatched junction nucleotides: 4. Germline V gene data show CDR1 as SGHKS and CDR2 as YYEKEE (reference sequence). The CDR3 runs to 14 residues. The CDR3 DNA sequence: TGTGCCAGCAGCAGGACAGGGGGGAACTACGAGCAGTACTTC. Amino acid sequence: CASSRTGGNYEQYF.

V is TRBV7-2 and J is TRBJ2-7; 8 nucleotides line up with TRBD1. With 8 bases clipped from V and 3 bases from J, the junction kept 12 bases outside the gene matches. The CDR3 totals 15 residues. Germline loops: CDR1 SGHTA, CDR2 FQGNSA. CDR3 sequence reads: CASAGGQGFFYEQYF. CDR3 bases: TGTGCCAGCGCAGGAGGACAGGGTTTTTTCTACGAGCAGTACTTC. Full variable domain (outside the CDR3, taken from reference TRBV7-2 and TRBJ2-7): GAGVSQSPSNKVTEKGKDVELRCDPISGHTALYWYRQSLGQGLEFLIYFQGNSAPDKSGLPSDRFSAERTGGSVSTLTIQRTQQEDSAVYLCASAGGQGFFYEQYFGPGTRLTVT.

V usage is TRBV2 and J usage is TRBJ2-7; 7 nucleotides match TRBD1. Per the germline V gene, CDR1 is SNHLY and CDR2 is FYNNEI. J was trimmed by 0 bases and V by 4 bases; bases with no gene match: 12. The length of the CDR3 is 17 residues. The CDR3 sequence: CASSGVRDRAPSYEQYF. CDR3 nucleotide sequence: TGTGCCAGCAGTGGAGTGCGAGACAGGGCCCCCTCCTACGAGCAGTACTTC.

The chain combines TRBV6-6 with TRBJ1-4; 9 bases line up with TRBD1. Trimming cost V 6 bases and J 4 bases; bases outside gene matches: 0. The germline V gene has CDR1 MNHNY and CDR2 SVGAGI (reference sequence). The CDR3 runs 13 residues. The CDR3 nucleotides are TGTGCCAGCAGGACAGGGGGTAATGAAAAACTGTTTTTT. Amino acids: CASRTGGNEKLFF.

The J gene is TRBJ2-2, the V gene TRBV18; perhaps TRBD1 as D (7 bases). Germline values: CDR1 KGHSH, CDR2 LQKENI. The CDR3 is 18 amino acids. V was shortened by 1 base and J by 3 bases, with 18 bases between the two germline ends. In nucleotides, the CDR3 is TGTGCCAGCTCACCACGTTTATACAGCAGGGGGGACACCGGGGAGCTGTTTTTT. Amino acid sequence: CASSPRLYSRGDTGELFF.

This rearrangement joins TRBV11-1 to TRBJ1-1, with 9 bases aligning to TRBD1. The length of the CDR3 is 14 residues. V trimming: 8 bases; J trimming: 6 bases; junction bases outside the gene matches: 10. Germline V gene sequence: CDR1 SGHAT, CDR2 FQDESV (reference sequence). The CDR3 DNA follows: TGTGCCAGCCAGCCGGACAGGGGAATTTCTGAAGCTTTCTTT. Amino acids: CASQPDRGISEAFF.

This chain links TRBV28 with TRBJ1-4; 8 positions agree with TRBD1. Germline lookup yields CDR1 MDHEN and CDR2 SYDVKM. V lost 6 bases, J lost 4 bases, and 4 bases stayed unmatched. This CDR3 has 14 amino acids. DNA of the CDR3: TGTGCCAGCAGAGGGGGACAGGTTAATGAAAAACTGTTTTTT. It translates to CASRGGQVNEKLFF.

The V and J genes are TRBV5-1 and TRBJ2-3; a weak D match, TRBD2 (6 bases). V lost 0 bases and J lost 4, with 15 bases in between. Germline-derived CDR1 and CDR2 are SGHRS and YFSETQ. This CDR3 contains 16 residues. CDR3 sequence: CASSLARGGVSDTQYF. Here the CDR3 DNA reads TGCGCCAGCAGCTTGGCGCGGGGCGGAGTCTCAGATACGCAGTATTTT.